The clone carrying this TCR beta chain showed up many times. Its antigen is not identified. This CDR3 is also generated by other DNA sequences in the sample. The repertoire was sequenced with immunoSEQ multiplex PCR; TCRdb's copy has only in-frame clones and lacks some. Among 950,000 to 1,200,000 clones listed, 70% to 80% were seen once. This sample is part of a study of shared clonotypes between healthy human individuals. Study results and limitations: The sharing of 4.5% to 5% of naive CD4 clonotypes was seen across several donors. Estimated clonotype richness was generally higher in naive than memory subsets. Generation probabilities were higher for clonotypes shared across all four sorted-subset donors than for unshared ones.

Into CD45RA+ naive and CD45RA-negative memory subsets, the CD4+ cells were split. The V and J ends lost 0 bases and 10 bases respectively, with 14 bases between them. The CDR3 is 14 residues long. Germline V gene data show CDR1 as MNHEY and CDR2 as SVGAGI. Sequences were obtained from memory CD4+ T cells from PBMCs. Described subset: CD45RA-negative fraction. The origin of this receptor is a man between 18 and 29 years old in good health. Some clones in this sample may be carry-over from other donors' samples. The rearrangement uses TRBV6-5 and TRBJ2-3; D ambiguous. In nucleotides, the CDR3 is TGTGCCAGCAGTTACTCGAACTCCCTGCCGGCGCAGTATTTT. This encodes CASSYSNSLPAQYF.